The T cell receptor (beta chain) described here comes from a study of control samples from healthy donors and cancer patients. The count of this clone is one. The germline gives CDR1 MDHEN, CDR2 SYDVKM. The CDR3 totals 19 residues. Trimming stripped 1 base from V and 2 bases from J, with 21 bases between. Libraries were prepared by immunoSEQ multiplex PCR; TCRdb keeps only in-frame clonotypes and omits some of them. The sample holds about 96,000 clones; 85% to 95% are singletons and the top ten take approximately 8%. This sequence was found in a man aged 18-30 years in good health. Sequencing was done on a sample of blood. The rearrangement links TRBV28 to TRBJ1-5; perhaps TRBD1 as D (5 bases). The CDR3 loop is CASSLLPFRDLSRNQPQHF. Written as DNA, the CDR3 is TGTGCCAGCAGTTTATTGCCCTTCAGGGACCTGTCTCGCAATCAGCCCCAGCATTTT.